This TCR beta chain was sequenced during a study of cytomegalovirus exposure and HLA in healthy donors. Researchers ran the PCR with 60 Vbeta and 13 Jbeta primers. This table comes from immunoSEQ multiplex PCR, and its TCRdb copy is limited to in-frame clones, with some not included. The sample lists over 80,000 clones; 60% to 75% were seen once. The donors gave bone marrow, and they were healthy. Regarding this clone: Its antigen is unknown.

Study-level results: According to an earlier analysis, most TCR beta V segments yielded productive rearrangements about 90% or about 30% of the time.

The sequence came from a woman aged 70-85 years in good health and CMV-seropositive. Sequencing used PBMCs.

DNA for the CDR3: TGTGCCAGTAGTTCCGGGACAGGGGGATCTGGGGCCAACGTCCTGACTTTC. It yields the protein CASSSGTGGSGANVLTF. The chain joins TRBV19 to TRBJ2-6, with 11 bases identical to TRBD1. The V gene's germline CDR1 is LNHDA and CDR2 SQIVND (reference sequence). The J segment lost 1 base and the V segment lost 5 bases, leaving 4 bases of the junction unmatched. The CDR3 spans 17 residues.